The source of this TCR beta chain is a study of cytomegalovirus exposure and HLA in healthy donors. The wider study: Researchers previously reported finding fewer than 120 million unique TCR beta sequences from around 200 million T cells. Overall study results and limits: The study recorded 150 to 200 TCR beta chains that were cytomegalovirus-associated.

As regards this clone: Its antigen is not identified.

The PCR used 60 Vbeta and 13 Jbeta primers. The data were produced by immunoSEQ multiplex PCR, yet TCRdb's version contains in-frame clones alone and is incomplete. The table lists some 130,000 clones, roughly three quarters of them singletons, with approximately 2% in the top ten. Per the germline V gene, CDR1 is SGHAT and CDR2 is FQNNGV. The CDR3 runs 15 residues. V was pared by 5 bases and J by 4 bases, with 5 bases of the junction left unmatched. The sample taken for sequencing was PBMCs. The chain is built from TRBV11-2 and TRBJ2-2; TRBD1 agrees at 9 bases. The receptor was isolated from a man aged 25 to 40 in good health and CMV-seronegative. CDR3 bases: TGTGCCAGCAGCCCGAACAGGGGGCTCACCGGGGAGCTGTTTTTT. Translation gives CASSPNRGLTGELFF. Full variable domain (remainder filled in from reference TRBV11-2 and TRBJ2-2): EAGVAQSPRYKIIEKRQSVAFWCNPISGHATLYWYQQILGQGPKLLIQFQNNGVVDDSQLPKDRFSAERLKGVDSTLKIQPAKLEDSAVYLCASSPNRGLTGELFFGEGSRLTVL.